What follows are 27 T cell receptor beta chains derived from one specimen sequenced in a study of identical twins. TCRdb called the 5' RACE reads again in MiXCR, with one record for every CDR3 protein. The sample lists about 810,000 distinct CDR3 sequences, roughly an eighth occurring once. These same records also appear under a second study, on yellow fever vaccine responses in identical twins.

The sequenced material came from PBMCs. The receptors were sampled from a woman younger than 35 in good health.

This clonotype was picked up a small number of times. This sequence joins TRBV10-3 and TRBJ2-1; the D gene is possibly TRBD2 (6 bases). This CDR3 contains 15 residues. The germline V gene encodes CDR1 ENHRY and CDR2 SYGVKD. V lost 3 bases, J lost 4 bases, and 13 bases lay in between. CDR3 in amino acids: CAISESGVGYNEQFF. The CDR3 DNA reads as TGTGCCATCAGTGAATCGGGAGTGGGATACAATGAGCAGTTCTTC.

This clonotype has only a few counts. The V gene is TRBV5-1, the J gene TRBJ2-1; TRBD2 might be the D (6 bases). The CDR3 has 16 amino acids. Trimming shortened V by 4 bases and J by 4 bases, and 18 bases separated the two germline ends. The germline V gene has CDR1 SGHRS and CDR2 YFSETQ. The CDR3 nucleotides are TGCGCCAGCAGCGGAACCCTCCGCGGGGAGTACAATGAGCAGTTCTTC. Translation gives CASSGTLRGEYNEQFF.

Here the CDR3 DNA reads TGTGCCAGCAGTGAGACGCCGGGATACAATGAGCAGTTCTTC. It translates to CASSETPGYNEQFF. The chain recombines TRBV25-1 with TRBJ2-1, with D possibly being TRBD2 (5 bases). The CDR3 extends over 14 amino acids. V lost 3 bases and J 4 bases, leaving 10 bases between the germline ends. In germline, CDR1 is MGHDK, CDR2 SYGVNS.

This clonotype has just a few counts. The chain links TRBV7-7 to TRBJ2-1, with D possibly being TRBD2 (6 bases). Germline V gene data show CDR1 as SSHAT and CDR2 as FNYEAQ (reference sequence). The CDR3 is made up of 13 amino acids. V was shortened by 3 bases and J by 7 bases, with 10 bases between the two germline ends. The CDR3 nucleotides are TGTGCCAGCAGCTTCGCGGGGCAGAATGAGCAGTTCTTC. Protein sequence: CASSFAGQNEQFF.

This chain links TRBV6-2 or TRBV6-3 with TRBJ2-7; TRBD2 might be the D (5 bases). In germline, CDR1 is MNHEY, CDR2 SVGEGT. The CDR3 sequence is 20 residues long. V was clipped by 0 bases and J by 6 bases, with 30 bases between them. The CDR3 nucleotides read TGTGCCAGCAGTTACTCGAATGGGAGCAACGTCAGAACCAGGTATGGCGAGCAGTACTTC. Its protein is CASSYSNGSNVRTRYGEQYF.

This clonotype was seen only a few times. The chain joins TRBV5-1 to TRBJ2-1; D is ambiguous. V was pared by 4 bases and J by 6 bases, with 14 bases between. The CDR3 contains 14 residues. Looked up from germline, CDR1 is SGHRS and CDR2 is YFSETQ. The CDR3 spells CASSLAWGANEQFF. Here the CDR3 DNA reads TGCGCCAGCAGCCTGGCTTGGGGTGCCAATGAGCAGTTCTTC.

There are a few counts of this clonotype. The chain joins TRBV19 to TRBJ2-1; D is possibly TRBD2 (6 bases). V lost 0 bases and J 0 bases, leaving 12 bases between the germline ends. CDR3 length: 17 amino acids. Germline V CDR1 and CDR2: LNHDA, SQIVND (reference sequence). CDR3 DNA sequence: TGTGCCAGTAGTATAGACGGACTATCGAGCTCCTACAATGAGCAGTTCTTC. Its translation: CASSIDGLSSSYNEQFF.

This rearrangement joins TRBV29-1 to TRBJ2-1; TRBD2 agrees at 9 bases. The J segment lost 0 bases and the V segment lost 5 bases, leaving 14 bases of the junction unmatched. Germline V gives CDR1 SQVTM, CDR2 ANQGSEA. This CDR3 comprises 18 residues. CDR3 in amino acids: CSVPGNCSGRFSYNEQFF. The CDR3 DNA sequence: TGCAGCGTTCCAGGGAATTGTAGCGGGAGATTCTCCTACAATGAGCAGTTCTTC.

This clonotype has just a few counts. The rearrangement links TRBV29-1 to TRBJ2-1; 7 positions agree with TRBD1. After removal of 4 bases from V and 0 bases from J, the junction contained 3 bases not matched to a gene. Germline V lookup: CDR1 SQVTM, CDR2 ANQGSEA. The CDR3 loop spans 14 amino acids. CDR3 loop: CSVAWDSSYNEQFF. CDR3 nucleotides: TGCAGCGTTGCCTGGGACAGCTCCTACAATGAGCAGTTCTTC.

This chain links TRBV6-5 with TRBJ2-7; D is ambiguous. Trimming cost V 4 bases and J 0 bases, with 16 bases left between them. The CDR3 is 16 amino acids. Germline CDR1 MNHEY, CDR2 SVGAGI. The CDR3 reads CASSSIWTMSSYEQYF. The DNA of the CDR3 is TGTGCCAGCAGTTCGATCTGGACGATGAGCTCCTACGAGCAGTACTTC.

CDR3 in DNA: TGCGCCAGCAGCTTGCCGGCGGGGGCTGAGACCCAGTACTTC. Translating gives CASSLPAGAETQYF. This rearrangement joins TRBV5-1 to TRBJ2-5, with D perhaps matching TRBD2 (7 bases). The CDR3 extends over 14 amino acids. V lost 1 base to trimming and J lost 5 bases, with 12 bases between them. CDR1 is SGHRS, CDR2 YFSETQ, per germline.

The chain is built from TRBV5-1 and TRBJ2-2; 9 nucleotides line up with TRBD2. This CDR3 has 17 residues. The V and J ends lost 0 bases and 0 bases, in that order; junction bases with no gene match: 3. Germline-derived CDR1 and CDR2 are SGHRS and YFSETQ. Here the CDR3 DNA reads TGCGCCAGCAGCTTGGGTGGGACTAGCACGAACACCGGGGAGCTGTTTTTT. Its protein product is CASSLGGTSTNTGELFF. Combining the CDR3 with reference TRBV5-1 and TRBJ2-2 gives the whole variable domain KAGVTQTPRYLIKTRGQQVTLSCSPISGHRSVSWYQQTPGQGLQFLFEYFSETQRNKGNFPGRFSGRQFSNSRSEMNVSTLELGDSALYLCASSLGGTSTNTGELFFGEGSRLTVL.

This clonotype has more than one count but fewer than ten. This sequence joins TRBV12-3 or TRBV12-4 and TRBJ1-5, with 7 bases identical to TRBD1. The J segment lost 4 bases and the V segment lost 8 bases, leaving 11 bases of the junction unmatched. The CDR3 loop spans 15 amino acids. The CDR3 loop is CASSGPGQTNQPQHF. DNA of the CDR3: TGTGCCAGCTCGGGTCCGGGACAGACTAATCAGCCCCAGCATTTT.

Only a few counts were recorded for this clonotype. The chain combines TRBV7-9 with TRBJ1-1; TRBD1 matches 8 bases. CDR1 and CDR2 (germline): SEHNR, FQNEAQ (reference sequence). V lost 5 bases to trimming and J lost 1 base; unmatched junction nucleotides: 6. The CDR3 contains 15 residues. CDR3 amino acids: CASSTDRVANTEAFF. The CDR3 DNA reads TGTGCCAGCAGCACGGACAGGGTGGCGAACACTGAAGCTTTCTTT.

This clonotype showed up just a few times. The chain uses TRBV7-2 and TRBJ2-3; D unclear. CDR1 is SGHTA, CDR2 FQGNSA, per germline. Trimming shortened V by 5 bases and J by 2 bases, and 8 bases separated the two germline ends. The CDR3 sequence is 13 residues long. This CDR3 reads CASSARATDTQYF. CDR3 in DNA: TGTGCCAGCAGCGCCCGGGCCACAGATACGCAGTATTTT.

This clonotype was counted a few times. The gene calls are TRBV7-9 and TRBJ2-2; no firm D call. Germline lookup yields CDR1 SEHNR and CDR2 FQNEAQ (reference sequence). The V and J ends lost 2 bases and 13 bases respectively, with 14 bases between them. This CDR3 is 13 amino acids long. In DNA, the CDR3 is TGTGCCAGCAGCTTACCAACCCCCGGTGGGCTGTTTTTT. It encodes CASSLPTPGGLFF. Supplemented by reference TRBV7-9 and TRBJ2-2, the full variable domain reads DTGVSQNPRHKITKRGQNVTFRCDPISEHNRLYWYRQTLGQGPEFLTYFQNEAQLEKSRLLSDRFSAERPKGSFSTLEIQRTEQGDSAMYLCASSLPTPGGLFFGEGSRLTVL.

V usage is TRBV20-1 and J usage is TRBJ1-5; the match to TRBD1 covers 7 bases. V dropped 4 bases and J dropped 7; count of bases not matched to a gene: 7. CDR1 and CDR2 from the germline V gene are DFQATT and SNEGSKA (reference sequence). This CDR3 region has 13 residues. DNA for the CDR3: TGCAGTGCTACAAGACAGGGAGGGCAGCCCCAGCATTTT. This codes for CSATRQGGQPQHF.

This clonotype was found a few times. This chain joins TRBV2 and TRBJ2-4, with unresolved D. This CDR3 is 14 amino acids long. Germline assignment: CDR1 SNHLY and CDR2 FYNNEI. Trimming stripped 2 bases from V and 6 bases from J, with 11 bases between. Here the CDR3 reads CASSERININIQYF. For the CDR3, the DNA is TGTGCCAGCAGTGAAAGGATCAACATAAACATTCAGTACTTC.

The chain recombines TRBV6-6 with TRBJ2-7; 9 nucleotides match TRBD2. V lost 5 bases and J lost 5; bases outside the gene matches: 4. The CDR3 length is 13 residues. Germline loops: CDR1 MNHNY, CDR2 SVGAGI (reference sequence). This chain's CDR3 is CASSRGLAHEQYF. The CDR3 DNA reads as TGTGCCAGCAGTCGGGGACTAGCCCACGAGCAGTACTTC.

This clonotype has a handful of counts. This sequence joins TRBV3-1 and TRBJ2-1, with 8 bases fitting TRBD2. Germline CDR1 and CDR2: LGHDT and YNNKEL (reference sequence). There are 14 residues in the CDR3. With V trimmed by 3 bases and J by 2 bases, 0 bases remained unmatched. The CDR3 coding sequence is TGTGCCAGCAGCCAGACTAGCGCCTACAATGAGCAGTTCTTC. Its translation: CASSQTSAYNEQFF.

At least ten counts were recorded for this clonotype. The chain is built from TRBV5-1 and TRBJ2-3; a possible D gene is TRBD1 (5 bases). The V and J ends lost 6 bases and 2 bases respectively, with 10 bases between them. CDR1 SGHRS and CDR2 YFSETQ come from the germline V gene. The CDR3 loop spans 13 amino acids. CDR3 nucleotide sequence: TGCGCCAGCATGGGGCCCAACACAGATACGCAGTATTTT. This encodes CASMGPNTDTQYF. Together with reference TRBV5-1 and TRBJ2-3, the CDR3 gives the full variable domain: KAGVTQTPRYLIKTRGQQVTLSCSPISGHRSVSWYQQTPGQGLQFLFEYFSETQRNKGNFPGRFSGRQFSNSRSEMNVSTLELGDSALYLCASMGPNTDTQYFGPGTRLTVL.

The chain is built from TRBV5-1 and TRBJ1-1, with 11 bases lining up with TRBD1. Trimming took 4 bases from V and 4 from J; bases not matched to a gene: 9. Germline V gene data show CDR1 as SGHRS and CDR2 as YFSETQ. This CDR3 is 16 amino acids long. The CDR3 region is CASSGTIGTGGTEAFF. Here the CDR3 DNA reads TGCGCCAGCAGCGGAACCATAGGGACAGGGGGCACTGAAGCTTTCTTT.

This clonotype has just a few counts. V gene TRBV5-1 combines with J gene TRBJ1-2; D is unresolved. V lost 2 bases and J 3 bases, leaving 14 bases between the germline ends. Germline CDR1 SGHRS, CDR2 YFSETQ. CDR3 length: 15 residues. For the CDR3, the DNA is TGCGCCAGCAGCTTAGTGGGAACCTTTGACTATGGCTACACCTTC. This translates into CASSLVGTFDYGYTF. The variable domain in full, completed from reference TRBV5-1 and TRBJ1-2, reads KAGVTQTPRYLIKTRGQQVTLSCSPISGHRSVSWYQQTPGQGLQFLFEYFSETQRNKGNFPGRFSGRQFSNSRSEMNVSTLELGDSALYLCASSLVGTFDYGYTFGSGTRLTVV.

The V gene is TRBV4-2, the J gene TRBJ2-7, with D perhaps TRBD2 (6 bases). This CDR3 has 17 residues. Trimming removed 0 bases at V and 0 bases at J, with 15 bases between. Germline CDR1 and CDR2: LGHNA and YNFKEQ. This CDR3 reads CASSQEAGGIYSYEQYF. As DNA, the CDR3 is TGTGCCAGCAGCCAAGAAGCCGGCGGGATATACTCCTACGAGCAGTACTTC.

In nucleotides, the CDR3 is TGTGCCACCAGTGATAGATCCACTTCTATTGCCTACAATGAGCAGTTCTTC. The encoded protein is CATSDRSTSIAYNEQFF. The V and J genes are TRBV24-1 and TRBJ2-1; no definite D call. The germline gives CDR1 KGHDR, CDR2 SFDVKD. CDR3 length equals 17 residues. The V end was cut by 3 bases, the J end by 2 bases, with 16 bases between.

V usage is TRBV3-1 and J usage is TRBJ1-4; possible D gene TRBD1, 5 bases. CDR3 size: 16 residues. Trimming left V 4 bases short and J 6 bases short, with 18 bases between. Germline V gives CDR1 LGHDT, CDR2 YNNKEL (reference sequence). The chain's CDR3 is CASSPAGGQIYEKLFF. CDR3 sequence (DNA): TGTGCCAGCAGCCCGGCGGGGGGTCAGATTTATGAAAAACTGTTTTTT.

This clonotype was observed a handful of times. V gene TRBV3-1 combines with J gene TRBJ2-4, with a weak D call TRBD2 (6 bases). V lost 3 bases and J lost 0, with 12 bases in between. Germline CDR1 and CDR2: LGHDT and YNNKEL (reference sequence). The CDR3 runs to 16 residues. Here the CDR3 DNA reads TGTGCCAGCAGCCAGGATTCGGGGGTAGCCAAAAACATTCAGTACTTC. Its translation is CASSQDSGVAKNIQYF.